One and the same sample provided the 20 T cell receptor beta chains below, sequenced in a study of cytomegalovirus exposure and HLA in healthy donors (dated by TCRdb to 2016 to 2017). Receptor libraries were prepared by the immunoSEQ multiplex PCR assay. For the multiplex PCR, a mixture combining 60 forward primers for TCR Vbeta segments and 13 reverse primers for TCR Jbeta segments was used. The table was pulled from immuneACCESS by TCRdb, which kept in-frame rearrangements only. Such tables lose some clones; where checked, under half of the loss comes from unresolved V genes, and the rest has no known cause. The sample table contains approximately 150,000 clones; only one count was recorded for roughly 82% of them. Clones ranked in the top ten supply approximately 3% of the sample. The sample taken for sequencing was PBMCs. These receptors came from a male donor in good health and CMV-seronegative.

The chain is built from TRBV7-2 and TRBJ1-2, with D perhaps TRBD1 (5 bases). The germline V gene has CDR1 SGHTA and CDR2 FQGNSA. This CDR3 region has 14 residues. Trimming stripped 6 bases from V and 4 bases from J, with 15 bases between. CDR3 in amino acids: CASREGTRIYGYTF. CDR3 nucleotide sequence: TGTGCCAGCAGAGAAGGGACTCGGATCTATGGCTACACCTTC.

This rearrangement joins TRBV25-1 to TRBJ2-1; the D gene is possibly TRBD1 (5 bases). The CDR3 extends over 12 amino acids. V was trimmed by 7 bases and J by 3 bases, leaving 7 bases between them. Germline V gene data show CDR1 as MGHDK and CDR2 as SYGVNS. DNA of the CDR3: TGTGCCAGCACAGGGAACTACAATGAGCAGTTCTTC. Its protein product is CASTGNYNEQFF.

This clone came up a few times. The chain joins TRBV19 to TRBJ2-6; D unclear. Germline lookup yields CDR1 LNHDA and CDR2 SQIVND (reference sequence). Trimming took off 3 bases at V and 0 bases at J, with 6 bases between the two ends. The length of the CDR3 is 15 residues. CDR3: CASSIHSSGANVLTF. The CDR3 bases are TGTGCCAGTAGTATTCACAGCTCTGGGGCCAACGTCCTGACTTTC.

The rearrangement joins TRBV4-1 to TRBJ2-1, with no clear D. Germline CDR1 MGHRA, CDR2 YSYEKL. The CDR3 consists of 18 residues. The ends were cut back, 1 base at V and 4 bases at J, with 20 bases in the middle. As DNA, the CDR3 is TGCGCCAGCAGCCAAGTTGACCCGTCGACGATACTATACAATGAGCAGTTCTTC. It is translated as CASSQVDPSTILYNEQFF.

This chain uses TRBV28 with TRBJ1-1, with 10 bases that match TRBD1. Unmatched junction bases numbered 10, after V lost 4 bases and J lost 2 bases. The CDR3 contains 17 residues. CDR1 and CDR2 from the germline V gene are MDHEN and SYDVKM. The CDR3 DNA sequence: TGTGCCAGCAGTTGGTCCCTGACAGGGGGCGCAAACACTGAAGCTTTCTTT. Translated: CASSWSLTGGANTEAFF.

V is TRBV27 and J is TRBJ2-1; 15 nucleotides match TRBD2. The CDR3 sequence is 19 residues long. CDR1 MNHEY and CDR2 SMNVEV come from the germline V gene (reference sequence). V trimming: 5 bases; J trimming: 5 bases; junction bases outside the gene matches: 13. The CDR3 here is CASSPRTSGRVKTDNEQFF. In DNA, the CDR3 is TGTGCCAGCAGTCCTCGGACTAGCGGGAGGGTCAAAACGGACAATGAGCAGTTCTTC.

V usage is TRBV2 and J usage is TRBJ2-7; a possible D gene is TRBD2 (5 bases). Trimming took 0 bases from V and 7 from J, leaving 13 bases between them. CDR3 size: 14 residues. The germline V gene has CDR1 SNHLY and CDR2 FYNNEI. The CDR3 DNA follows: TGTGCCAGCAGTGAAGCTCGGAGGATAAAGGAGCAGTACTTC. Translation gives CASSEARRIKEQYF.

The chain uses TRBV10-3 and TRBJ1-1, with a tentative D call TRBD1 (6 bases). The length of the CDR3 is 16 residues. The germline CDR1 and CDR2 sequences are ENHRY and SYGVKD. Trimming left V 6 bases short and J 1 base short, with 18 bases between. In nucleotides, the CDR3 is TGTGCCATCAGCCCCTACCGGGACACGAAGAACACTGAAGCTTTCTTT. Protein: CAISPYRDTKNTEAFF.

J is TRBJ2-5 and V is TRBV7-2, with a weak D call TRBD2 (6 bases). The CDR3 consists of 15 residues. Looked up from germline, CDR1 is SGHTA and CDR2 is FQGNSA. Trimming cost V 5 bases and J 4 bases, with 17 bases left between them. The chain's CDR3 is CASSPRGSRGETQYF. For the CDR3, the DNA is TGTGCCAGCAGCCCAAGAGGGTCGCGGGGAGAGACCCAGTACTTC.

This chain uses TRBV7-9 with TRBJ2-7; D uncertain. Germline CDR1 and CDR2: SEHNR and FQNEAQ (reference sequence). The V and J ends lost 0 bases and 3 bases respectively, with 12 bases between them. The CDR3 consists of 15 residues. The CDR3 loop is CASSLALNYRYEQYF. The CDR3 DNA is TGTGCCAGCAGCTTAGCGCTGAACTACCGCTACGAGCAGTACTTC.

This chain links TRBV4-3 with TRBJ2-7; D call uncertain. This CDR3 is built from 16 residues. CDR1 LGHNA and CDR2 YSLEER come from the germline V gene. The V end lost 1 base, the J end lost 0 bases, and 13 bases lay between the germline ends. CDR3 nucleotides: TGCGCCAGCAGCCAAGTATCCGGAGATACCTCCTACGAGCAGTACTTC. It codes for CASSQVSGDTSYEQYF.

The rearrangement joins TRBV28 to TRBJ1-2; D perhaps matches TRBD1 (5 bases). This CDR3 comprises 14 residues. The V gene lost 3 bases and the J gene lost 4 bases, with 12 bases spanning the gap. CDR1 MDHEN and CDR2 SYDVKM come from the germline V gene. The CDR3 nucleotides are TGTGCCAGCAGTTTTGGGACTGCCTTCTATGGCTACACCTTC. It is translated as CASSFGTAFYGYTF.

The chain uses TRBV11-2 and TRBJ1-1; a possible D gene is TRBD1 (5 bases). Deletions cut 4 bases from V and 2 bases from J, with 11 bases between. The germline CDR1 and CDR2 sequences are SGHAT and FQNNGV. The CDR3 contains 14 residues. In DNA, the CDR3 is TGTGCCAGCAGCTCGACGGGGGGTAACACTGAAGCTTTCTTT. It translates to CASSSTGGNTEAFF.

J is TRBJ2-1 and V is TRBV4-2; no clear D gene. V lost 0 bases and J 6 bases, leaving 9 bases between the germline ends. CDR1 LGHNA and CDR2 YNFKEQ come from the germline V gene. CDR3 length equals 14 residues. As DNA, the CDR3 is TGTGCCAGCAGCCAAGATTACGGTTTCAATGAGCAGTTCTTC. Protein product: CASSQDYGFNEQFF.

The V call is TRBV30, the J call TRBJ2-2; 10 bases are shared with TRBD2. The CDR3 consists of 14 residues. J gave up 2 bases and V 8 bases, and 5 bases lay outside the gene matches. Germline lookup yields CDR1 GTSNPN and CDR2 SVGIG (reference sequence). The CDR3 nucleotides read TGTGCCGGGGCTAGCGGGAGTAACACCGGGGAGCTGTTTTTT. This translates into CAGASGSNTGELFF.

The chain couples TRBV6-5 to TRBJ2-1, with 7 bases aligning to TRBD1. The junction had 11 bases not matched to a gene; V was cut back by 2 bases and J by 13 bases. There are 14 residues in the CDR3. Germline V gene data show CDR1 as MNHEY and CDR2 as SVGAGI. CDR3 sequence: CASSYVAGGIGQFF. CDR3 coding DNA: TGTGCCAGCAGTTACGTCGCAGGGGGAATAGGTCAGTTCTTC.

The V and J genes are TRBV13 and TRBJ2-7; D not resolved. Between the trimmed V and J ends, which lost 7 bases and 2 bases, there was a span of 15 bases. This CDR3 is built from 14 residues. The germline gives CDR1 PRHDT, CDR2 FYEKMQ (reference sequence). The CDR3 sequence: CASTLGDRAYEQYF. The CDR3 DNA reads as TGTGCCAGCACCCTAGGAGATCGAGCCTACGAGCAGTACTTC.

Only a few counts were recorded for this clone. The V gene is TRBV5-1, the J gene TRBJ1-1, with 9 bases matching TRBD1. This CDR3 region has 16 residues. V was clipped by 0 bases and J by 7 bases; unmatched bases: 10. Germline V gene lookup returns CDR1 SGHRS and CDR2 YFSETQ. The CDR3 loop is CASSLGGTGRSGEAFF. The CDR3 bases are TGCGCCAGCAGCTTGGGTGGGACAGGGCGGAGTGGTGAAGCTTTCTTT.

The chain uses TRBV7-6 and TRBJ2-1; 7 bases are a match to TRBD1. With 5 bases clipped from V and 0 bases from J, the junction kept 10 bases outside the gene matches. CDR1 and CDR2 from the germline V gene are SGHVS and FNYEAQ. The CDR3 length is 17 residues. CDR3 in amino acids: CASSLSQGQSSYNEQFF. CDR3 coding DNA: TGTGCCAGCAGCCTATCCCAGGGACAGAGCTCCTACAATGAGCAGTTCTTC.

The CDR3 reads CASSILPTGITEEQYF. The CDR3 coding sequence is TGTGCCAGTAGTATACTCCCGACAGGCATAACGGAAGAGCAGTACTTC. The chain has TRBV19 and TRBJ2-7, with D maybe TRBD1 (6 bases). CDR1 and CDR2 from the germline V gene are LNHDA and SQIVND (reference sequence). This CDR3 region has 16 residues. The germline V and J ends were trimmed by 2 bases and 7 bases, with 21 bases remaining between them.